Below, 17 T cell receptor beta chains from the same sample are listed, as sequenced in a study of T cells expressing NK-cell markers. TCRdb reanalyzed the 5' RACE reads, giving one entry per CDR3 protein sequence and no DNA. This repertoire includes some 410,000 distinct CDR3 sequences. Sequences were obtained from blood T cells: a sorted CD56 or NKG2C T cell subset, CD4+ or CD8+ T cells, or bulk PBMC T cells (not recorded which). These receptors were taken from a woman between 18 and 75 years old in good health.

The chain links TRBV6-2 or TRBV6-3 to TRBJ2-1; no DNA is available, so the TRBD2 call from TCRdb remains unchecked. CDR1 is MNHEY and CDR2 is SVGEGT in the germline V gene. CDR3 size: 15 residues. CDR3 in amino acids: CASRPTSGSPHEQFF.

The chain recombines TRBV10-3 with TRBJ2-3; TCRdb lists TRBD2, though no DNA is available to test this call. Germline V gives CDR1 ENHRY, CDR2 SYGVKD. This CDR3 is built from 19 residues. The CDR3 loop reads CATTRLGLLAGGPTDTQYF.

The chain couples TRBV18 to TRBJ2-5; as DNA is missing, the TRBD1 call by TCRdb cannot be tested. This CDR3 contains 16 residues. Germline V gene sequence: CDR1 KGHSH, CDR2 LQKENI. The CDR3 here is CASSPVSETAQETQYF. Together with reference TRBV18 and TRBJ2-5, the CDR3 gives the full variable domain: NAGVMQNPRHLVRRRGQEARLRCSPMKGHSHVYWYRQLPEEGLKFMVYLQKENIIDESGMPKERFSAEFPKEGPSILRIQQVVRGDSAAYFCASSPVSETAQETQYFGPGTRLLVL.

The rearrangement uses TRBV7-2 and TRBJ2-1; the D call from TCRdb, TRBD1, cannot be confirmed without DNA. Looked up from germline, CDR1 is SGHTA and CDR2 is FQGNSA. The CDR3 sequence is 15 residues long. The CDR3 is CASSFDPPGRNEQFF.

The CDR3 loop reads CASSLTWGAGSGELFF. The rearrangement joins TRBV7-3 to TRBJ2-2; TCRdb calls TRBD1, which cannot be checked without DNA. The CDR3 spans 16 residues. CDR1 is SGHTA, CDR2 FQGTGA, per germline.

The V gene is TRBV5-6, the J gene TRBJ2-5; checking the TCRdb D call of TRBD1 is not possible without DNA. Germline CDR1 reads SGHDT; CDR2 reads YYEEEE. The CDR3 spans 14 residues. The CDR3 here is CASSFGNDLQTQYF.

The chain employs TRBV2 and TRBJ2-3; TCRdb names TRBD2, which stays unverified in the absence of DNA. Germline V gene sequence: CDR1 SNHLY, CDR2 FYNNEI. The CDR3 contains 16 residues. The CDR3 reads CASIYTGTSGRGAQYF. Combining the CDR3 with reference TRBV2 and TRBJ2-3 gives the whole variable domain EPEVTQTPSHQVTQMGQEVILRCVPISNHLYFYWYRQILGQKVEFLVSFYNNEISEKSEIFDDQFSVERPDGSNFTLKIRSTKLEDSAMYFCASIYTGTSGRGAQYFGPGTRLTVL.

The chain links TRBV20-1 to TRBJ1-3; TCRdb outputs TRBD1, but without DNA this stays unchecked. This CDR3 has 11 amino acids. Germline CDR1 reads DFQATT; CDR2 reads SNEGSKA (reference sequence). The CDR3: CSARDDRGIYF.

The chain employs TRBV7-6 and TRBJ2-5; TCRdb selects TRBD2, and the lack of DNA leaves this call unchecked. The V gene's germline CDR1 is SGHVS and CDR2 FNYEAQ. The CDR3 extends over 14 amino acids. CDR3 loop: CASSLLGRIETQYF.

The rearrangement links TRBV15 to TRBJ2-2; without DNA, the TCRdb call of TRBD1 cannot be checked. This CDR3 has 14 amino acids. CDR1 is LNHNV, CDR2 YYDKDF, per germline (reference sequence). CDR3 sequence: CATSLTSDTGELFF.

The chain has TRBV27 and TRBJ2-7. Germline V gene lookup returns CDR1 MNHEY and CDR2 SMNVEV (reference sequence). This CDR3 spans 13 amino acids. CDR3 region: CASSSDPSYEQYF.

The chain carries TRBV5-4 and TRBJ1-1. CDR1 SGHNT and CDR2 YYREEE come from the germline V gene (reference sequence). The CDR3 has 15 amino acids. The CDR3 reads CASSPKGQAWKVAFF. The full variable domain, completed using reference TRBV5-4 and TRBJ1-1, is ETGVTQSPTHLIKTRGQQVTLRCSSQSGHNTVSWYQQALGQGPQFIFQYYREEENGRGNFPPRFSGLQFPNYSSELNVNALELDDSALYLCASSPKGQAWKVAFFGQGTRLTVV.

This sequence joins TRBV12-3 or TRBV12-4 and TRBJ2-7; TCRdb designates TRBD1, a call that cannot be tested without DNA. The CDR3 is made up of 12 amino acids. CDR3 residues: CASRGQGFEQYF.

The rearrangement uses TRBV12-3 or TRBV12-4 and TRBJ2-2; TCRdb's D call, TRBD1, is unchecked because there is no DNA. This CDR3 is built from 15 residues. CDR3 sequence reads: CASSFTGAGTGELFF.

V usage is TRBV5-1 and J usage is TRBJ1-2; the TCRdb D gene call, TRBD1, has no DNA to confirm it. This CDR3 has 18 residues. Germline-derived CDR1 and CDR2 are SGHRS and YFSETQ. CDR3 protein: CASSFGTGGSGADYGYTF.

The rearrangement uses TRBV16 and TRBJ2-1; there is no DNA to check the TCRdb D call of TRBD1. The CDR3 runs 15 residues. CDR1 is KGHSY, CDR2 FQNENV, per germline. The CDR3 spells CASSPSSRVGNEQFF. Variable domain in full (rest from reference TRBV16 and TRBJ2-1): GEEVAQTPKHLVRGEGQKAKLYCAPIKGHSYVFWYQQVLKNEFKFLISFQNENVFDETGMPKERFSAKCLPNSPCSLEIQATKLEDSAVYFCASSPSSRVGNEQFFGPGTRLTVL.

V and J are TRBV20-1 and TRBJ1-3. This CDR3 comprises 15 residues. From germline, CDR1 is DFQATT and CDR2 SNEGSKA (reference sequence). CDR3 in amino acids: CSARDRVLSGNTIYF.